The clone carrying this TCR beta chain occurred a few times. Its target is not known. Researchers made TCR beta libraries by using iRepertoire HTBI primers and running Arm-PCR on CDR3 regions. TCRdb used MiXCR to reprocess the multiplex PCR reads, holding one entry per CDR3 protein. This table has hundreds of thousands of distinct CDR3 sequences, around a fifth appearing once. The sample originates from a study of regulatory T cells in long-lasting Graves disease. Looking at the study overall: In persistent Graves' disease, antithyroid drugs had been taken for over 5 years and TSH receptor antibodies stayed positive. General study results and limits: Persistent Graves' patients had lower TCR diversity than newly diagnosed ones.

Time point meaning: persistent/refractory GD, antithyroid drugs over 5 years with positive TRAb. Generation of the TCR library employed RNA extracted from PBMCs. This CDR3 is 17 amino acids long. Trimming removed 5 bases at V and 3 bases at J, with 19 bases between. The V gene's germline CDR1 is SGHTA and CDR2 FQGNSA. This sequence originates from a female donor with Graves disease. The rearrangement uses TRBV7-2 and TRBJ1-4, with a possible D match to TRBD1 (6 bases). Specimen: peripheral blood mononuclear cells (PBMCs), collected when the disease was refractory, from a patient treated with antithyroid drugs. The CDR3 region has the DNA TGTGCCAGCAGCCCACAGGCAGGGGAGCCGTCTAATGAAAAACTGTTTTTT. Amino acid sequence: CASSPQAGEPSNEKLFF.